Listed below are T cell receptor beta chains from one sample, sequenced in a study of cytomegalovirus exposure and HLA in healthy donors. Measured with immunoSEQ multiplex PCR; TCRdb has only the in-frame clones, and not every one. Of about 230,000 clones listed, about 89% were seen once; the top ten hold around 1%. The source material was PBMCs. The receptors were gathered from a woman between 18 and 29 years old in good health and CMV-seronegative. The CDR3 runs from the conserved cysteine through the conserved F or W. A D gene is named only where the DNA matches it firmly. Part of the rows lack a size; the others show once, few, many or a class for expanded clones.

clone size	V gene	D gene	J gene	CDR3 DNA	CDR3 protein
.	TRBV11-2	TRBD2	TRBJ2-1	TGTGCCAGCAGCGGTCTAGCGGGATCCAGGAATGAGCAGTTCTTC	CASSGLAGSRNEQFF
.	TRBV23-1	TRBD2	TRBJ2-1	TGCGCCAGCAGTCATAAGACGGGAGGGGGGAATGAGCAGTTCTTC	CASSHKTGGGNEQFF
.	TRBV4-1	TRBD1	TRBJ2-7	TGCGCCAGCAGCCGAGGGACAGGGAGCTCCTACGAGCAGTACTTC	CASSRGTGSSYEQYF
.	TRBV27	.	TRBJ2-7	TGTGCCAGCAGTTTTAGCGGGACAGGGTGGTACGAGCAGTACTTC	CASSFSGTGWYEQYF
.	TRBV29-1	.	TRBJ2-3	TGCAGCGTTGACCTGGCAGGGGGCACAGATACGCAGTATTTT	CSVDLAGGTDTQYF
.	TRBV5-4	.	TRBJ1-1	TGTGCCAGCAGGATGATAGGACAGCGTGAGGCTTTCTTT	CASRMIGQREAFF
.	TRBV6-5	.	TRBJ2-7	TGTGCCAGCAGTTACTCGGGCAGCCACGAGCAGTACTTC	CASSYSGSHEQYF
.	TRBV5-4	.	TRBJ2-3	TGTGCCAGCAGCTTGAAGAGGGCTACGAGCACAGATACGCAGTATTTT	CASSLKRATSTDTQYF
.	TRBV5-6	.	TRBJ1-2	TGTGCCAGCACCTTCGGGGGGGGTAAGAACTATGGCTACACCTTC	CASTFGGGKNYGYTF
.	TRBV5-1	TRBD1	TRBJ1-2	TGCGCCAGCAGCTCCCAGGCAGGGGGCTATGGCTACACCTTC	CASSSQAGGYGYTF
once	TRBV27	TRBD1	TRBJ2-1	TGTGCCAGCAAGACAGGGGGTCTTCTCTACAATGAGCAGTTCTTC	CASKTGGLLYNEQFF
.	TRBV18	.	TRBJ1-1	TGTGCCAGCTCACCAATGTTTCTAATTCAGGCCCTGAACACTGAAGCTTTCTTT	CASSPMFLIQALNTEAFF
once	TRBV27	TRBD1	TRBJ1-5	TGTGCCAGCAGTTCATACAGGGGGACCCGTACCAGACCCCAGCATTTT	CASSSYRGTRTRPQHF
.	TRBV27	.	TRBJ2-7	TGTGCCAGCAGTTTACCACCCCAACTCTCCCACGAGCAGTACTTC	CASSLPPQLSHEQYF
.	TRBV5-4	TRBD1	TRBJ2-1	TGTGCCAGCAGCTCCGGGACAGGGGGCGGGAATGAGCAGTTCTTC	CASSSGTGGGNEQFF
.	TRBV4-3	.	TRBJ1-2	TGCGCCAGCAGCCAAGATCTACGGGGAGGGTATGGCTACACCTTC	CASSQDLRGGYGYTF
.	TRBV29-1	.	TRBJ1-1	TGCAGCGTTGAGTCGCGTCGCGCTGAAGCTTTCTTT	CSVESRRAEAFF
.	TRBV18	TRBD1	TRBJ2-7	TGTGCCAGCTCACGACAGGGACAGGGGGCCTACGAGCAGTACTTC	CASSRQGQGAYEQYF
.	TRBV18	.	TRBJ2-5	TGTGCCAGCTCACCTTTGAGACAAGAGACCCAGTACTTC	CASSPLRQETQYF
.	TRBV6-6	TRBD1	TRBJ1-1	TGTGCCGGACAGGGAGGTTACGGTAGCATGAACACTGAAGCTTTCTTT	CAGQGGYGSMNTEAFF
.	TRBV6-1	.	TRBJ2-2	TGTGCCAGCAGTGTGAACAGGGCGAACACCGGGGAGCTGTTTTTT	CASSVNRANTGELFF
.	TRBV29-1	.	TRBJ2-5	TGCAGCGTTTTTAAAGGTGGGGCGTATGAGACCCAGTACTTC	CSVFKGGAYETQYF
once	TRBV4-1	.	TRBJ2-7	TGCGCCAGCAGCCAACGGGTACAGGACTACGAGCAGTACTTC	CASSQRVQDYEQYF
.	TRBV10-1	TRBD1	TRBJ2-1	TGCGCCAGCAGTGAGTCGGACAGGGGCGGTAAGGATGAGCAGTTCTTC	CASSESDRGGKDEQFF
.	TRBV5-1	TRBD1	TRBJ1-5	TGCGCCAGCAGCGACCGGGACAGGGGGCCGAATCAGCCCCAGCATTTT	CASSDRDRGPNQPQHF
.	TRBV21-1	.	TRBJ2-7	TGTGCCAGCAGCAAAGAGACGGGACATACCTACGAGCAGTACTTC	CASSKETGHTYEQYF